What follows describes a single T cell receptor beta chain. The antigen is undetermined. The data were taken from a study of T cells in localized non-small cell lung cancer. General study findings and limits: Adjacent lung had a median approximately 57 of the 100 largest tumor clones. The study linked higher blood T cell density to longer overall survival.

Data came from immunoSEQ multiplex PCR; TCRdb stores just in-frame clones and leaves some out. The sample carries some 72,000 clones, 70% to 90% recorded once. Germline CDR1 SGHTA, CDR2 FQGNSA. This CDR3 is built from 15 residues. J lost 3 bases, V lost 3 bases, and 4 bases had no gene match. This clonotype was sampled from a man aged 40-75 years with stage I lung adenocarcinoma. This sample comprised peripheral blood, obtained before any cancer treatment. The chain has TRBV7-2 and TRBJ1-5; 8 bases line up with TRBD1. For the CDR3, the DNA is TGTGCCAGCAGCTTGACAGGGGCCTACAATCAGCCCCAGCATTTT. Its translation: CASSLTGAYNQPQHF. The complete variable domain, with remaining parts taken from reference TRBV7-2 and TRBJ1-5, reads GAGVSQSPSNKVTEKGKDVELRCDPISGHTALYWYRQSLGQGLEFLIYFQGNSAPDKSGLPSDRFSAERTGGSVSTLTIQRTQQEDSAVYLCASSLTGAYNQPQHFGDGTRLSIL.